This T cell receptor (beta chain) was recovered during a study of identical twins. Each CDR3 protein gets one entry after TCRdb re-called the 5' RACE reads with MiXCR. The table has roughly 540,000 distinct CDR3 sequences, roughly a fifth seen once; the top ten hold 0.91%. This clonotype has just a few counts. This CDR3 region has 14 residues. The V gene lost 3 bases and the J gene lost 1 base, with 9 bases spanning the gap. Per the germline V gene, CDR1 is MNHNS and CDR2 is SASEGT. In addition, the sample was reused for a study of T cells expressing NK-cell markers.

V usage is TRBV6-1 and J usage is TRBJ1-2, with unresolved D. The specimen was CD4+ T cells sorted from blood. The sequence was collected from a woman under 30 in good health. In DNA, the CDR3 is TGTGCCAGCAGTGACGTGAGGCGTAACTATGGCTACACCTTC. This gives the protein CASSDVRRNYGYTF.